This T cell receptor beta chain stems from a study of blood T cell repertoires in COVID-19 (dated by TCRdb to between 2020 and 2021). Background for the entire study: The collaborator samples originated in the United States, Italy and Spain and spanned the acute and convalescent phases of COVID-19. The material from the prospective study consisted of cDNA or gDNA derived from T cells, B-cell-depleted T cells, or PBMCs. Deeply sampled blood TCRbeta repertoires from subjects exposed to, actively infected with, or recovered from COVID-19 were included in the dataset. The repertoires were made available in a free public database intended to serve as a resource for research on the immune response to SARS-CoV-2. Samples were obtained from the ongoing ImmuneRACE study (first 160 participants) and from 1,200 or so subjects provided by 6 global collaborators. Nearly every sample came with metadata listing a de-identified subject ID, COVID-19 status, age in years and sex. HLA class I and class II types, where available, came from metadata supplied by the sample provider rather than from assay-based typing. The full study reports these points: The quantity of clinical and demographic metadata differed by source and by participant and was supplied without curation.

V was cut back by 4 bases and J by 0 bases, leaving a gap of 7 bases between them. CDR1 SGHVS and CDR2 FNYEAQ were looked up in the germline V gene. The CDR3, from cysteine to phenylalanine, totals 14 residues. Just the 42-base CDR3 DNA is kept, in frame starting at base 1. TCRbeta CDR3 regions were amplified from genomic DNA using the immunoSEQ Assay, a bias-controlled multiplex PCR. From the authors' description of their analysis: The number of nucleated cells in each sample was estimated by amplification of reference gene primers within the assay. Sequence reads were collapsed and filtered to measure the absolute abundance of every unique TCRbeta CDR3 rearrangement. For each sample, productive Simpson clonality was calculated by taking the square root of Simpson's diversity index across productive rearrangements. The immuneACCESS repertoire file appears here via TCRdb, limited to in-frame rearrangements. These files lack a portion of the clones; in checked studies, under half of the deficit traces to unresolved V genes, and the cause of the others is not known. D and trimming were read from the DNA, whereas the V and J calls and clone size are those reported in that table. The sample contains some 150,000 clones, about 85% of them found a single time. Together, the top ten hold 3.5% to 4.5% of the sample.

Collaborating institutions collected whole blood in K2EDTA tubes following their own protocols. For TCRbeta analysis, collaborators shipped samples as frozen whole blood, isolated PBMCs, or DNA extracted from either of those sample types. This clone was counted only a few times. The antigen this receptor binds is unknown. The record has no base qualities; no much larger clone is one base away. Rearrangement joined TRBV7-6 to TRBJ1-3; the D gene assignment is ambiguous. Material: peripheral blood. The TCR comes from an older woman with active or convalescent COVID-19. CDR3 reads: CASSSAGSGNTIYF. The sequenced DNA is TGTGCCAGCAGCTCCGCAGGCTCTGGAAACACCATATATTTT.